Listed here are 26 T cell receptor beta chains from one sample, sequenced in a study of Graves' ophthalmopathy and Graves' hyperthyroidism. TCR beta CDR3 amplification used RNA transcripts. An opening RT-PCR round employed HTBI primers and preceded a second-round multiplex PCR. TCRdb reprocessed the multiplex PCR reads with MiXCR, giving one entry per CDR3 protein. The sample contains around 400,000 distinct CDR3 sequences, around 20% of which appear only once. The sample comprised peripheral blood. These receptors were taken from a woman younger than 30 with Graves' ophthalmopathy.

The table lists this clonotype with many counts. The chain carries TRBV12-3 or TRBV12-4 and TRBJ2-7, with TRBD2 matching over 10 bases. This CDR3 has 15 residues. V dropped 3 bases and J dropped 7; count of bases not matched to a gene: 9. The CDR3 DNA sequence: TGTGCCAGCAGTTTTAAGGCTAGCGGGGGACTGGAGCAGTACTTC. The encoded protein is CASSFKASGGLEQYF.

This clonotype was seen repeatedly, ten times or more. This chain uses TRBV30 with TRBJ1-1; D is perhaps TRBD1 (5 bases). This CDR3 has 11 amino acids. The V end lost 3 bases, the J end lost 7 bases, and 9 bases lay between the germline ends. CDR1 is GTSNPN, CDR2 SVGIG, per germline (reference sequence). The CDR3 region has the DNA TGTGCCTGGAGGACAGCCATTGAAGCTTTCTTT. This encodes CAWRTAIEAFF.

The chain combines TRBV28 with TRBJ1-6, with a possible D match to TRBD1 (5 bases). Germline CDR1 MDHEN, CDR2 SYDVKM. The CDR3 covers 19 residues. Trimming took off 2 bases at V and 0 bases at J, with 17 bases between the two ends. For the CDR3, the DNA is TGTGCCAGCAGTTTACAGGGCCCGGGATCCTACTCCTATAATTCACCCCTCCACTTT. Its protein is CASSLQGPGSYSYNSPLHF.

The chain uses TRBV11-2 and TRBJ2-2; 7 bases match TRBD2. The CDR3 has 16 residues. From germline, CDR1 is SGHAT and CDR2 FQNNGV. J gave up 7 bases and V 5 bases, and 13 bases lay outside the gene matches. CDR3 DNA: TGTGCCAGCAGCCCGAGACCAGGGAGGGAACGCGGGGAGCTGTTTTTT. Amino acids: CASSPRPGRERGELFF.

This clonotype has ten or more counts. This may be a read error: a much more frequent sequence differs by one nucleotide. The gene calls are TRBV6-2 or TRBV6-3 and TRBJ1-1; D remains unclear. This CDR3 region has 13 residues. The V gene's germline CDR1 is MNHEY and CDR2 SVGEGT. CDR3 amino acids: CASSSDGSAETFF. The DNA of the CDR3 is TGTGCCAGCAGTTCGGACGGAAGCGCTGAAACTTTCTTT.

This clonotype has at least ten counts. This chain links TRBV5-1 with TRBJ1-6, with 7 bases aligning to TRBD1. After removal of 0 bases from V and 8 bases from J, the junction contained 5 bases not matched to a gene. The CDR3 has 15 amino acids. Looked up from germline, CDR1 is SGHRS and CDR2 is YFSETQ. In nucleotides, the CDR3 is TGCGCCAGCAGCTTGGTCGACAGGGAGGATTCACCCCTCCACTTT. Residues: CASSLVDREDSPLHF.

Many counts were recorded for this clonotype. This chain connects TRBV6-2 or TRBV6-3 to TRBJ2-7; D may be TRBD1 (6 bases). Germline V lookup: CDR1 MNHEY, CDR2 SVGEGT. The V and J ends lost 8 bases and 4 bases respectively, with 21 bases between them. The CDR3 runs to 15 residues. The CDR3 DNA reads TGTGCCAGCTCCCCTTGGGGACACTTTCTTTACGAGCAGTACTTC. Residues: CASSPWGHFLYEQYF.

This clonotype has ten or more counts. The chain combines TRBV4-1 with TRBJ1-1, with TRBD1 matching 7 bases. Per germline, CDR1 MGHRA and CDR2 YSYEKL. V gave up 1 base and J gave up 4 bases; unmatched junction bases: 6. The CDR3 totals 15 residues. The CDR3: CASSQGQGLGTEAFF. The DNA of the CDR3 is TGCGCCAGCAGCCAAGGACAGGGTCTGGGCACTGAAGCTTTCTTT.

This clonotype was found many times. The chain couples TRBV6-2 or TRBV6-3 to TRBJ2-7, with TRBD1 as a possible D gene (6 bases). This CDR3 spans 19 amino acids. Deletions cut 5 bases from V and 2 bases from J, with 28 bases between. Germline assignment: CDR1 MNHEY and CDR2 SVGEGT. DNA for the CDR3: TGTGCCAGCAGTCACTACACCCAGACAGGCTCGAAAATCCCCTACGAGCAGTACTTC. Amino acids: CASSHYTQTGSKIPYEQYF.

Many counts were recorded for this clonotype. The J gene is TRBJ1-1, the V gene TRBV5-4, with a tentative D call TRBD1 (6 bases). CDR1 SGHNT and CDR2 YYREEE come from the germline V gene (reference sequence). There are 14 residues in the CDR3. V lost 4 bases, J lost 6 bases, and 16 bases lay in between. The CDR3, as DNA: TGTGCCAGCAGCCCCGAACCGGGGGGCTCTGAAGCTTTCTTT. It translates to CASSPEPGGSEAFF.

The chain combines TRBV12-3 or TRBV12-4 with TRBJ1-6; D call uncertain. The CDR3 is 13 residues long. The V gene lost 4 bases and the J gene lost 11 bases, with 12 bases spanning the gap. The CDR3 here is CASSSQSAAPLHF. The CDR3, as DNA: TGTGCCAGCAGTTCCCAATCTGCAGCACCCCTCCACTTT.

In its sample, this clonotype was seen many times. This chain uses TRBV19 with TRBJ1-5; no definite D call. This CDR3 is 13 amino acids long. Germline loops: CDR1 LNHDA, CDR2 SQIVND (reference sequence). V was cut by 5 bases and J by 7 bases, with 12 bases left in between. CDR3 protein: CASSEGRQQPQHF. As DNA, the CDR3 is TGTGCCAGTAGTGAAGGGCGGCAGCAGCCCCAGCATTTT.

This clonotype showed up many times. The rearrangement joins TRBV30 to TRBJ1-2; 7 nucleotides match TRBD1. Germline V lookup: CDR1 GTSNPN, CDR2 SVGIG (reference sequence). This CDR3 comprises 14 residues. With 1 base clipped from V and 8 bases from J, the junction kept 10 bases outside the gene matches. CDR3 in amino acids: CAWSETGRRYGYTF. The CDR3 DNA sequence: TGTGCCTGGAGTGAGACAGGGAGGAGGTACGGCTACACCTTC.

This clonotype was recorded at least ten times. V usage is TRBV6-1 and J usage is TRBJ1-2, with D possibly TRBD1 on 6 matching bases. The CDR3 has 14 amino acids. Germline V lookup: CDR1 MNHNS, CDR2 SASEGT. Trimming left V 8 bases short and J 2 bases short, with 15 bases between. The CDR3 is CASHGQPPNYGYTF. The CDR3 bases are TGTGCCAGCCACGGACAGCCGCCCAACTATGGCTACACCTTC.

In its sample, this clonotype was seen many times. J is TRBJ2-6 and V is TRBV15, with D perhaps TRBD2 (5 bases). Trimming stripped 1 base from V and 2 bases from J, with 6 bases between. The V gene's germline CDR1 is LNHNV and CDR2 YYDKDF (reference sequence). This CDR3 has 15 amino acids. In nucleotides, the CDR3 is TGTGCCACCAGCAGAGTCGGGGCTGGGGCCAACGTCCTGACTTTC. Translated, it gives CATSRVGAGANVLTF.

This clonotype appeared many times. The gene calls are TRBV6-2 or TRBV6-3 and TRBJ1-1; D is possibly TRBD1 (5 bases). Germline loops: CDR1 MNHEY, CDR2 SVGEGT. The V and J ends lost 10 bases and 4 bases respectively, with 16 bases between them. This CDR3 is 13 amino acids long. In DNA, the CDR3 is TGTGCCACCCGACCGGGGACGTTCACTGAAGCTTTCTTT. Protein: CATRPGTFTEAFF.

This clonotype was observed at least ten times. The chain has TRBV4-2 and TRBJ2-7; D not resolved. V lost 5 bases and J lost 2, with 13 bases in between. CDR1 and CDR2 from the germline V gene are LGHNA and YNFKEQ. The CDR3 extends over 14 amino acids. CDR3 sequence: CASSGLGSTYEQYF. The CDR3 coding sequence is TGTGCCAGCAGCGGTCTAGGCAGTACCTACGAGCAGTACTTC.

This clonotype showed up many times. CDR3 region: CASSYYTSQGIGAYEQYF. Here the CDR3 DNA reads TGTGCCAGCAGTTACTACACCTCACAGGGGATTGGGGCCTACGAGCAGTACTTC. The chain couples TRBV6-2 or TRBV6-3 to TRBJ2-7, with 7 positions matching TRBD1. Trimming cost V 1 base and J 2 bases; bases outside gene matches: 14. Germline V lookup: CDR1 MNHEY, CDR2 SVGEGT. The CDR3 has 18 residues.

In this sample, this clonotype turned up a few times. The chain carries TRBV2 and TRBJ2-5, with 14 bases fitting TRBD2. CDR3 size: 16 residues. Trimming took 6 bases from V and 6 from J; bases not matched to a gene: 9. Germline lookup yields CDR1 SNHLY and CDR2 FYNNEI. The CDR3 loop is CASRATSGGAGKTQYF. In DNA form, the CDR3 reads TGTGCCAGCAGGGCGACTAGCGGGGGGGCCGGGAAGACCCAGTACTTC.

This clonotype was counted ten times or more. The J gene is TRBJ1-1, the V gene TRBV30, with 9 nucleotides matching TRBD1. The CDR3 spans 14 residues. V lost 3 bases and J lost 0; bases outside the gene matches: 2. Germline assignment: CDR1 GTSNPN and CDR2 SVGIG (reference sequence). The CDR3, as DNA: TGTGCCTGGAGGGACAGGGGATTGAACACTGAAGCTTTCTTT. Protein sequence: CAWRDRGLNTEAFF.

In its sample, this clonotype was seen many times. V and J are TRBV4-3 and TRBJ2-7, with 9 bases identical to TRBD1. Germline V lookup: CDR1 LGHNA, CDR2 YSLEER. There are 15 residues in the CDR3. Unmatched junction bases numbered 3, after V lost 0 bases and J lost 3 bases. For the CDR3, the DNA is TGCGCCAGCAGCCAAGATGCGACAGGGGGCTACGAGCAGTACTTC. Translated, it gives CASSQDATGGYEQYF.

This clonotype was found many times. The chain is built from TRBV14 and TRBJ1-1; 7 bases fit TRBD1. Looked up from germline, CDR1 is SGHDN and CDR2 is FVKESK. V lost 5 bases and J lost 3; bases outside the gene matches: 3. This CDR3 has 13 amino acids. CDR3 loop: CASSRGLDTEAFF. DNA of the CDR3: TGTGCCAGCAGCAGGGGGCTGGACACTGAAGCTTTCTTT. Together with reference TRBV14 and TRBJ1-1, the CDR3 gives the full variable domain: EAGVTQFPSHSVIEKGQTVTLRCDPISGHDNLYWYRRVMGKEIKFLLHFVKESKQDESGMPNNRFLAERTGGTYSTLKVQPAELEDSGVYFCASSRGLDTEAFFGQGTRLTVV.

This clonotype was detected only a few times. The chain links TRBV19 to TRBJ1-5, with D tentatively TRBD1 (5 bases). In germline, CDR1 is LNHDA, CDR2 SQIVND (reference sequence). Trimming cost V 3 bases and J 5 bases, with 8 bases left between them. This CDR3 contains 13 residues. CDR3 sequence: CASSMRGDQPQHF. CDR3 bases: TGTGCCAGTAGTATGCGGGGGGATCAGCCCCAGCATTTT.

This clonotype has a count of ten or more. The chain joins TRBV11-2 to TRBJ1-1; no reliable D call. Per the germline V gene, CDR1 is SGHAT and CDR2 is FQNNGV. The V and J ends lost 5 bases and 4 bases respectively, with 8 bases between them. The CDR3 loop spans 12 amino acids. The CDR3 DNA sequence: TGTGCCAGCAGCCGTGGACTCACTGAAGCTTTCTTT. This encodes CASSRGLTEAFF.

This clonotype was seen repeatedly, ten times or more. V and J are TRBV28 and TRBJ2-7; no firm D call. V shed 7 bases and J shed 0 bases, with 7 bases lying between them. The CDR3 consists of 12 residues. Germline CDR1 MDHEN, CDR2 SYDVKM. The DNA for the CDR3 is TGTGCCAGCACCCTCAGCTCCTACGAGCAGTACTTC. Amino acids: CASTLSSYEQYF.

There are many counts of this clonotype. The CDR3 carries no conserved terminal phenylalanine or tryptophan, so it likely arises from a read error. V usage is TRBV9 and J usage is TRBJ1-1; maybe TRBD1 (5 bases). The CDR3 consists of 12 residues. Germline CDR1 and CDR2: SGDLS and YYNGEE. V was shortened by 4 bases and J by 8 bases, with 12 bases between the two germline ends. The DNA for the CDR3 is TGTGCCAGCAGCCCTGGGGGTATGGAAGCTTTCTCT. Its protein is CASSPGGMEAFS.